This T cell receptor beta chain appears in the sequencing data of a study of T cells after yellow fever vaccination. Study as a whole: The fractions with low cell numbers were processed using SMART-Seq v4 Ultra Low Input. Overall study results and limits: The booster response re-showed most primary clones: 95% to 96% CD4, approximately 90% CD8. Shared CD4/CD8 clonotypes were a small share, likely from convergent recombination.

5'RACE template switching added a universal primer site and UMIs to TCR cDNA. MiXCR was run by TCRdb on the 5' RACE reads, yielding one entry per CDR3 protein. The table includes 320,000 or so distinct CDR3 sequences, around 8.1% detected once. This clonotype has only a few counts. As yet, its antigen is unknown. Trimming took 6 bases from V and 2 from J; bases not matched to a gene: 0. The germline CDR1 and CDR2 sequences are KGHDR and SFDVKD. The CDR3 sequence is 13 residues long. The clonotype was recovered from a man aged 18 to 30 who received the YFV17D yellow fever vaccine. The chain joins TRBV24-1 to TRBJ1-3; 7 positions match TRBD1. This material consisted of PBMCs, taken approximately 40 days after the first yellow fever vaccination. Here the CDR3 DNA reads TGTGCCACCAGTCAGGGGGCTGGAAACACCATATATTTT. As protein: CATSQGAGNTIYF.